The text below deals with one T cell receptor beta chain. Its antigen remains unidentified. No base-level quality is on record; no much larger clone is a single base apart. The library was generated by the immunoSEQ multiplex PCR assay. For TCR sequencing, RNA was extracted from every sample and reverse transcribed into cDNA to serve as template. First-strand cDNA was synthesized using SuperScript III with a 2:1 mix of oligo-dT and random hexamers. A synthetic immune receptor repertoire was used to gauge amplification bias, and whatever bias remained was removed computationally. Per the source publication's procedure: Raw reads were preprocessed to remove errors, and CDR3 was defined by IMGT conventions from the conserved cysteine to phenylalanine. Clonality was computed as 1 minus the Shannon entropy, with the entropy normalized by log2 of the number of productive unique TCRs. CD4 or CD8 identity of scalp clones was inferred by cross-referencing scalp TCRbeta sequences with sorted blood CD4 and CD8 repertoires. TCRdb retrieved this table from immuneACCESS and kept in-frame rearrangements only. Not all clones are present; in checked studies, unresolved V genes account for under half, and no reason is known for the remainder. That table furnishes V, J and clone size, whereas the DNA furnished D and trimming. This sample holds approximately 180,000 clones; 63% were observed only once. Of the sample, under 2% is held by the ten largest clones.

This specimen comes from a study of CD8+ T cells in alopecia areata (dated by TCRdb to between 2017 and 2018). Some background on the complete study: Treated patients were enrolled in an open-label pilot trial of oral tofacitinib, 5 to 10 mg twice daily, for moderate-to-severe alopecia areata. Tofacitinib was administered for 6 to 18 months, and 6 months of follow-up off drug were then conducted to assess delayed response and recurrence. In both human patients and the C3H/HeJ mouse model, the study applied high-throughput TCRbeta sequencing to look at T cell clonal expansion in alopecia areata. Human TCRbeta sequencing covered scalp tissue and sorted CD4+ and CD8+ peripheral blood T cells from patchy and totalis/universalis alopecia areata patients and healthy controls. Biopsies were taken from tofacitinib-treated patients at baseline and at 4 and 24 weeks of treatment, and a later scalp biopsy was taken in several of the tofacitinib-treated patients. Scalp clonality was compared among normal scalp (n=4), patchy alopecia areata scalp (n=8), and alopecia totalis/universalis scalp (n=8). The RNA source kit depended on sample type: the PAXgene miRNA kit for fixed scalp, the miRNeasy kit for PBMCs, and the RNeasy kit for mouse skin. TCRbeta CDR3 regions were amplified by immunoSEQ multiplex PCR with 35 Vbeta forward and 13 Jbeta reverse primers.

On the study overall, not on this receptor specifically: Lesional scalp, especially in alopecia totalis/universalis, showed higher clonality and more expanded CD8+ clones than normal scalp, suggesting antigenic drive. Shared TCR sequences between patients were less evident than in mice, which may be partly attributable to HLA diversity in the patient population. Unlike mouse skin, which is dominated by gammadelta T cells, normal human skin has resident alphabeta T cells that are also sequenced, and this complicates analysis of the scalp TCR repertoire.

Including the terminal cysteine and phenylalanine, the CDR3 comprises 13 residues. This entry keeps only the CDR3 DNA: 39 bases, framed from base 1. Trimming leaves V shorter by 7 bases and J shorter by 6 bases, with the junction holding 8 bases beyond the gene matches. Per the germline V gene, SQVTM is the CDR1 and ANQGSEA is the CDR2. The sample's time point, from its label and the paper: baseline before oral tofacitinib. Peripheral blood and lesional scalp punch biopsies were obtained from patients with alopecia areata. After PBMCs were isolated by density centrifugation and stained for CD3, CD4 and CD8, a FACSAria was used to sort CD4+ and CD8+ T cells.

The TCR comes from a human donor with alopecia areata. The sequenced sample was CD4+ T cells sorted from blood, obtained at week 0. The chain couples TRBV29-1 to TRBJ1-1, and 10 junction bases match TRBD1. The CDR3 region has the sequence CSAEGQGIAEAFF. The nucleotide sequence is given as TGCAGCGCTGAGGGACAGGGGATCGCTGAAGCTTTCTTT.